This is a list of T cell receptor beta chains from one sample in a study of shared clonotypes between healthy human individuals. Clones were sequenced by immunoSEQ multiplex PCR, and TCRdb holds only the in-frame ones, with some missing. This table has a few million clones, 85% to 95% appearing once. The specimen sequenced was naive CD4+ T cells from PBMCs. The receptors shown here come from a man aged 18 to 29 in good health. Some clones in this sample may be carry-over from other donors' samples. The CDR3 runs from the conserved cysteine through the conserved F or W. Fields, in order: V gene, D gene, J gene, clone size, CDR3 DNA, CDR3 protein. A D gene is named only where the DNA matches it firmly. The listing skips clone size in some rows; elsewhere it reads once, few, many or a size class.

>TRBV5-1|-|TRBJ2-1|-
TGCGCCAGCAGCTTGGTCATGGGGTCAGGGGTAGGCGGTGAGCAGTTCTTC
CASSLVMGSGVGGEQFF
>TRBV9|-|TRBJ2-2|-
TGTGCCAGCAGCCGACAAGGTGCCGGGGAGCTGTTTTTT
CASSRQGAGELFF
>TRBV6-6|-|TRBJ2-1|once
TGTGCCAGCAGTTACACTAGGGGGGAGCAGTTCTTC
CASSYTRGEQFF
>TRBV5-1|-|TRBJ2-2|-
TGCGCCAGCAGCTTGGGTGGAGGGGAGACCGGGGAGCTGTTTTTT
CASSLGGGETGELFF
>TRBV5-4|-|TRBJ1-3|once
TGTGCCAGCAGTCAACCAGCCGGAAACACCATATATTTT
CASSQPAGNTIYF
>TRBV5-1|TRBD2|TRBJ2-7|-
TGCGCCAGCAGCTTGGTAGCGGGAGCCCACAACGAGCAGTACTTC
CASSLVAGAHNEQYF
>TRBV4-1|-|TRBJ1-2|-
TGCGCCAGCAGCCAACGGGACCCCAAAATCTCCGGCTACACCTTC
CASSQRDPKISGYTF
>TRBV5-1|TRBD1|TRBJ1-1|-
TGCGCCAGCAGCACCCAGGGGGGAGGCACTGAAGCTTTCTTT
CASSTQGGGTEAFF
>TRBV2|TRBD1|TRBJ1-1|-
TGTGCCAGTGAGTCTAACAGGGGCTCTGGCACTGAAGCTTTCTTT
CASESNRGSGTEAFF
>TRBV5-1|-|TRBJ2-1|-
TGCGCCAGCAGCTCCACCAGCACGAGCTCCTACAATGAGCAGTTCTTC
CASSSTSTSSYNEQFF
>TRBV20-1|-|TRBJ2-7|-
TGCAGTGCTAGGGAATACTACGAGCAGTACTTC
CSAREYYEQYF
>TRBV5-6|TRBD1|TRBJ2-2|-
TGTGCCAGCAGCAGGGACAGGGGTCAAAACACCGGGGAGCTGTTTTTT
CASSRDRGQNTGELFF
>TRBV4-1|TRBD1|TRBJ1-5|-
TGCGCCAGCAGCCAAGTCCGACAGGGTCGTAATCAGCCCCAGCATTTT
CASSQVRQGRNQPQHF
>TRBV28|-|TRBJ2-1|once
TGTGCCAGCACTAGGGGGGGGTCGAGCTCCTACAATGAGCAGTTCTTC
CASTRGGSSSYNEQFF
>TRBV29-1|-|TRBJ2-5|-
TGCAGCGTTGAAGGGCAGGGAGGAAGCCCTATGTTGACCCAGTACTTC
CSVEGQGGSPMLTQYF
>TRBV7-2|-|TRBJ1-1|-
TGTGCCAGCAGCTTAGTGGGGACATCGGGCCAGGGCACTGAAGCTTTCTTT
CASSLVGTSGQGTEAFF
>TRBV7-8|-|TRBJ2-7|-
TGTGCCAGCAGCCCCACCCTCCAGCAGTACTTC
CASSPTLQQYF